Listed below are T cell receptor beta chains from one sample, sequenced in a study of human T cells and chemical hapten exposure. MiXCR was run by TCRdb on the RACE reads, yielding one entry per CDR3 protein. The sample lists around 120,000 distinct CDR3 sequences; approximately 11% were seen once. The sequenced sample was whole blood, obtained in connection with sensitization to the hapten diphenylcyclopropenone (DPC). These receptors were obtained from a woman aged 40 to 50 with alopecia areata. Some clones in this sample may be carry-over from other donors' samples. Both conserved end residues are trimmed from each CDR3. Fields, in order: V gene, J gene, CDR3 protein.

v_gene: TRBV7-8; j_gene: TRBJ2-1; CDR3aa: ASSLVIVGQGRNEQF
v_gene: TRBV9; j_gene: TRBJ2-7; CDR3aa: ASSVATGQGVAGEQY
v_gene: TRBV7-3; j_gene: TRBJ1-1; CDR3aa: ASSRMGGMDTEAF
v_gene: TRBV23-1; j_gene: TRBJ2-7; CDR3aa: ASSQPLPRTCPYEQY
v_gene: TRBV7-2; j_gene: TRBJ2-1; CDR3aa: ASSSSVAGTVEQF
v_gene: TRBV7-3; j_gene: TRBJ1-1; CDR3aa: ASSLGRGSTEAF
v_gene: TRBV7-9; j_gene: TRBJ2-7; CDR3aa: ASSLVSYEQY
v_gene: TRBV20-1; j_gene: TRBJ2-2; CDR3aa: SARERGRNGELF
v_gene: TRBV28; j_gene: TRBJ1-2; CDR3aa: ASSPPAGYGYT
v_gene: TRBV7-2; j_gene: TRBJ1-4; CDR3aa: ASSLQGADEKLF
v_gene: TRBV7-8; j_gene: TRBJ1-1; CDR3aa: ASSSMGTLNTEAF
v_gene: TRBV27; j_gene: TRBJ1-1; CDR3aa: ASSLRLNTEAF
v_gene: TRBV5-4; j_gene: TRBJ2-2; CDR3aa: ASSLQGTTGELF
v_gene: TRBV11-2; j_gene: TRBJ2-7; CDR3aa: ASSFGAAGHEQY
v_gene: TRBV20-1; j_gene: TRBJ2-7; CDR3aa: SALGQGPSEQY
v_gene: TRBV6-5; j_gene: TRBJ1-1; CDR3aa: ASSYGEGRSTEAF
v_gene: TRBV12-3/TRBV12-4; j_gene: TRBJ1-1; CDR3aa: ASSLREAEAF
v_gene: TRBV11-2; j_gene: TRBJ2-1; CDR3aa: ASRRGGGTSGTNEQF
v_gene: TRBV4-2; j_gene: TRBJ2-5; CDR3aa: ASSQDRGSGGTNQETQY
v_gene: TRBV30; j_gene: TRBJ2-7; CDR3aa: AWSRRDEQY